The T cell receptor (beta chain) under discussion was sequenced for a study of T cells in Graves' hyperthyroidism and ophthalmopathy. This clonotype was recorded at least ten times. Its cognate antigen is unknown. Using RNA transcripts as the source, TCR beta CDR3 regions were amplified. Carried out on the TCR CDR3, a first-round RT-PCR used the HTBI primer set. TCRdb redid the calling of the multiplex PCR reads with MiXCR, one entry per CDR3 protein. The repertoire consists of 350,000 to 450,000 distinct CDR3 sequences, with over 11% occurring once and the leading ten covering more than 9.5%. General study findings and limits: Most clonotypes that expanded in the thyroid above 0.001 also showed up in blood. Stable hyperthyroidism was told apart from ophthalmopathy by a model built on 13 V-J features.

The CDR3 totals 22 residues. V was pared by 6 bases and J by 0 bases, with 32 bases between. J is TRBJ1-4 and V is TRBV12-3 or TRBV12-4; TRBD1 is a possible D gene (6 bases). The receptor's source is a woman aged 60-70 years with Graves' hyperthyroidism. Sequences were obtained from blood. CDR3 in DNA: TGTGCCAGCAGCCCGGTGGGGGATCCGGGACATATTATCACGGCAACTAATGAAAAACTGTTTTTT. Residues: CASSPVGDPGHIITATNEKLFF.